What follows are 18 T cell receptor beta chains derived from one specimen sequenced in a study of cytomegalovirus exposure and HLA in healthy donors. Method: immunoSEQ multiplex PCR; TCRdb's copy keeps in-frame clones and lacks some. The sample lists about 130,000 clones; about 89% were seen once. Sequencing was performed on PBMCs. Receptors originate from a woman under 30 in good health and CMV-seronegative.

The V and J genes are TRBV5-1 and TRBJ1-4, with 12 bases identical to TRBD1. The CDR3 runs 19 residues. Germline CDR1 and CDR2: SGHRS and YFSETQ. J lost 13 bases, V lost 0 bases, and 19 bases had no gene match. CDR3 loop: CASSLGGTGGSGRRSGLFF. As DNA, the CDR3 is TGCGCCAGCAGCTTGGGCGGGACAGGGGGCTCTGGGCGGAGGAGTGGACTGTTTTTT.

There are a few counts of this clone. This sequence joins TRBV6-4 and TRBJ2-3, with 7 positions matching TRBD2. There are 14 residues in the CDR3. Germline CDR1 MRHNA, CDR2 SNTAGT. Unmatched junction bases numbered 0, after V lost 0 bases and J lost 3 bases. The CDR3 DNA sequence: TGTGCCAGCAGTGACTCGCGGGAGACAGATACGCAGTATTTT. Its translation: CASSDSRETDTQYF.

The J gene is TRBJ1-2, the V gene TRBV19; 9 bases map to TRBD1. The germline gives CDR1 LNHDA, CDR2 SQIVND (reference sequence). The CDR3 consists of 15 residues. V shed 7 bases and J 5 bases; nucleotides not matched to a gene: 11. The CDR3 loop is CASMGTGLGSYGYTF. CDR3 DNA: TGTGCCAGTATGGGGACAGGGCTGGGATCATATGGCTACACCTTC.

This clone was counted only a few times. The chain joins TRBV27 to TRBJ2-5, with TRBD2 matching over 7 bases. Unmatched junction bases numbered 5, after V lost 2 bases and J lost 2 bases. Germline CDR1 reads MNHEY; CDR2 reads SMNVEV (reference sequence). The CDR3 loop spans 15 amino acids. DNA for the CDR3: TGTGCCAGCAGTTTAAGCGGGGCGATTCAAGAGACCCAGTACTTC. Protein product: CASSLSGAIQETQYF.

The V gene is TRBV4-1, the J gene TRBJ1-4, with 9 nucleotides matching TRBD1. The germline V gene has CDR1 MGHRA and CDR2 YSYEKL. The CDR3 is 15 amino acids. The ends lost 4 bases at V and 5 bases at J; junction bases unmatched: 5. CDR3 sequence reads: CASSPGQGKNEKLFF. CDR3 sequence (DNA): TGCGCCAGCAGCCCCGGACAGGGGAAAAATGAAAAACTGTTTTTT.

The rearrangement uses TRBV4-1 and TRBJ2-1, with TRBD2 matching 9 bases. The CDR3 has 17 amino acids. Germline lookup yields CDR1 MGHRA and CDR2 YSYEKL. V shed 0 bases and J 0 bases; nucleotides not matched to a gene: 3. The DNA of the CDR3 is TGCGCCAGCAGCCAAGATCTAGCGGGAAGCTCCTACAATGAGCAGTTCTTC. The encoded protein is CASSQDLAGSSYNEQFF.

This chain joins TRBV7-9 and TRBJ2-7, with 7 bases matching TRBD2. The V gene end was trimmed by 0 bases and the J gene end by 5 bases; junction bases not matched to a gene: 7. Germline V gene data show CDR1 as SEHNR and CDR2 as FQNEAQ (reference sequence). The CDR3 is made up of 15 amino acids. CDR3 protein: CASSLAGLGGNEQYF. Here the CDR3 DNA reads TGTGCCAGCAGCTTAGCGGGCCTGGGAGGGAACGAGCAGTACTTC.

The chain has TRBV28 and TRBJ2-7, with TRBD2 as a possible D gene (6 bases). V dropped 10 bases and J dropped 0 bases, with 16 bases sitting between them. CDR1 and CDR2 (germline): MDHEN, SYDVKM. The CDR3 length is 14 residues. The CDR3: CAIHSGTRSYEQYF. In DNA, the CDR3 is TGTGCCATTCACTCCGGGACTCGCTCCTACGAGCAGTACTTC.

In this sample, this clone turned up many times. This chain uses TRBV4-1 with TRBJ1-4; D is uncertain. The V gene lost 0 bases and the J gene lost 8 bases, with 10 bases spanning the gap. Germline CDR1 MGHRA, CDR2 YSYEKL. The CDR3 has 14 residues. The CDR3 reads CASSQDPGREKLFF. DNA for the CDR3: TGCGCCAGCAGCCAAGATCCGGGTAGGGAAAAACTGTTTTTT.

The chain recombines TRBV6-5 with TRBJ2-7; D is undetermined. The ends were cut back, 3 bases at V and 0 bases at J, with 9 bases in the middle. The germline CDR1 and CDR2 sequences are MNHEY and SVGAGI. The CDR3 is made up of 14 amino acids. CDR3 region: CASSYVASSYEQYF. The CDR3 DNA is TGTGCCAGCAGTTATGTGGCCAGCTCCTACGAGCAGTACTTC.

J is TRBJ2-1 and V is TRBV7-8, with 14 bases matching TRBD2. V trimming: 1 base; J trimming: 5 bases; junction bases outside the gene matches: 4. The CDR3 consists of 17 residues. The germline V gene encodes CDR1 SGHVS and CDR2 FQNEAQ. The CDR3 coding sequence is TGTGCCAGCAGCTTAGGGACTAGCGGGAGGTTCAACAATGAGCAGTTCTTC. It specifies CASSLGTSGRFNNEQFF.

This clone showed up just a few times. CDR3 sequence reads: CASRALAGQETQYF. As DNA, the CDR3 is TGTGCCAGCAGGGCACTAGCGGGGCAAGAGACCCAGTACTTC. This chain joins TRBV6-6 and TRBJ2-5, with 10 bases lining up with TRBD2. The ends lost 6 bases at V and 2 bases at J; junction bases unmatched: 3. CDR3 size: 14 residues. Looked up from germline, CDR1 is MNHNY and CDR2 is SVGAGI (reference sequence).

The chain combines TRBV4-1 with TRBJ2-1, with 8 bases lining up with TRBD1. Germline trimming cut 3 bases from V and 9 bases from J; bases unmatched to any gene: 7. This CDR3 is 14 amino acids long. Germline V CDR1 and CDR2: MGHRA, YSYEKL. CDR3 DNA sequence: TGCGCCAGCAGCCACCTAGGACAGGGCGTTGAGCAGTTCTTC. Residues: CASSHLGQGVEQFF.

The V gene is TRBV19, the J gene TRBJ1-2; perhaps TRBD1 as D (6 bases). The CDR3 covers 13 residues. V lost 6 bases and J lost 4, with 12 bases in between. Looked up from germline, CDR1 is LNHDA and CDR2 is SQIVND (reference sequence). The CDR3 protein is CASSPTGPYGYTF. The CDR3 DNA sequence: TGTGCCAGTAGCCCGACAGGACCCTATGGCTACACCTTC.

This sequence joins TRBV11-2 and TRBJ2-3; the match to TRBD2 covers 10 bases. This CDR3 comprises 13 residues. The V gene's germline CDR1 is SGHAT and CDR2 FQNNGV. The CDR3 sequence: CASGGNPTDTQYF. CDR3 coding DNA: TGTGCTAGCGGGGGGAACCCCACAGATACGCAGTATTTT.

This clone has just a few counts. The chain has TRBV6-4 and TRBJ2-2, with D possibly matching TRBD2 (6 bases). Germline V CDR1 and CDR2: MRHNA, SNTAGT. The CDR3 runs to 14 residues. With 2 bases removed from V and 6 bases from J, the gap between germline ends came to 10 bases. The CDR3 protein is CASSDAGMAGELFF. The CDR3 coding sequence is TGTGCCAGCAGTGACGCGGGAATGGCCGGGGAGCTGTTTTTT.

The count of this clone is one. The CDR3 reads CASSPGTGGGQPQHF. The CDR3 DNA reads TGTGCCAGCAGCCCAGGGACAGGGGGCGGTCAGCCCCAGCATTTT. This chain links TRBV9 with TRBJ1-5, with TRBD1 matching over 12 bases. The germline gives CDR1 SGDLS, CDR2 YYNGEE. This CDR3 is 15 amino acids long. J lost 6 bases, V lost 4 bases, and 5 bases had no gene match.

The rearrangement uses TRBV6-1 and TRBJ2-2, with 7 bases matching TRBD1. V was pared by 4 bases and J by 0 bases, with 2 bases of the junction left unmatched. This CDR3 is built from 15 residues. Germline values: CDR1 MNHNS, CDR2 SASEGT. CDR3 sequence reads: CASSVDRANTGELFF. DNA for the CDR3: TGTGCCAGCAGTGTCGACAGGGCGAACACCGGGGAGCTGTTTTTT.